These 25 T cell receptor beta chains were all obtained from the same sample, sequenced in a study of blood T cell repertoires in COVID-19 (TCRdb year 2020). Library method: the immunoSEQ multiplex PCR assay. This is the immuneACCESS table as TCRdb keeps it, with only in-frame sequences that have V and J called. A part of the clones is gone; compared with another copy, unresolved V genes explain less than half, and the rest is unexplained. This sample lists approximately 130,000 clones; approximately 83% were detected once. The top ten hold about a sixth of the sample. The sequencing sample was made of peripheral blood. Source of these receptors: a woman aged 45-65 years who had recovered from COVID-19.

The chain uses TRBV21-1 and TRBJ2-3; the DNA was not compared with TRBD1, the D call given in the table. TRBV21-1 is tagged as a pseudogene. CDR3 length equals 19 residues. CDR3 loop: CASSLKLLPGGGGTDTQYF. The CDR3 DNA reads as TGTGCCAGCAGCCTCAAATTGCTCCCAGGGGGCGGCGGCACAGATACGCAGTATTTT.

The chain links TRBV5-8 to TRBJ2-2; 9 nucleotides align to TRBD2. The junction had 11 bases not matched to a gene; V was cut back by 4 bases and J by 7 bases. The CDR3 runs to 16 residues. The germline gives CDR1 SGHTS, CDR2 YDEGEE. CDR3: CASSPWREGQGGELFF. The CDR3 DNA follows: TGTGCCAGCAGCCCGTGGCGGGAGGGCCAGGGCGGGGAGCTGTTTTTT. The complete variable domain, with remaining parts taken from reference TRBV5-8 and TRBJ2-2, reads EAGVTQSPTHLIKTRGQQATLRCSPISGHTSVYWYQQALGLGLQFLLWYDEGEERNRGNFPPRFSGRQFPNYSSELNVNALELEDSALYLCASSPWREGQGGELFFGEGSRLTVL.

This sequence joins TRBV12-3 or TRBV12-4 and TRBJ1-6; D call uncertain. The CDR3 totals 12 residues. V lost 1 base to trimming and J lost 13 bases, with 8 bases between them. The CDR3 sequence: CASSLGSRPLHF. The CDR3 nucleotides read TGTGCCAGCAGTTTAGGGTCCAGGCCCCTCCACTTT.

The chain couples TRBV11-2 to TRBJ2-2, with 10 bases that match TRBD2. Unmatched junction bases numbered 7, after V lost 5 bases and J lost 1 base. From germline, CDR1 is SGHAT and CDR2 FQNNGV. This CDR3 region has 17 residues. The CDR3 is CASSPYRLAGNTGELFF. The CDR3, as DNA: TGTGCCAGCAGCCCTTACCGACTAGCGGGGAACACCGGGGAGCTGTTTTTT.

This rearrangement joins TRBV9 to TRBJ2-3; 8 bases match TRBD1. J gave up 2 bases and V 3 bases, and 8 bases lay outside the gene matches. This CDR3 region has 16 residues. Per the germline V gene, CDR1 is SGDLS and CDR2 is YYNGEE. CDR3 bases: TGTGCCAGCAGCGGACCGGGACAGGCCTCCACAGATACGCAGTATTTT. Translated, it gives CASSGPGQASTDTQYF.

CDR3 amino acids: CASSYLDRENQPQHF. DNA for the CDR3: TGCGCCAGCAGCTATCTAGACAGGGAGAATCAGCCCCAGCATTTT. The chain joins TRBV5-1 to TRBJ1-5; 7 nucleotides line up with TRBD1. The CDR3 totals 15 residues. V lost 3 bases, J lost 4 bases, and 7 bases stayed unmatched. CDR1 and CDR2 from the germline V gene are SGHRS and YFSETQ.

The V call is TRBV5-4, the J call TRBJ1-4, with 8 nucleotides matching TRBD1. Per germline, CDR1 SGHNT and CDR2 YYREEE (reference sequence). The CDR3 runs to 14 residues. Trimming took 5 bases from V and 7 from J; bases not matched to a gene: 7. For the CDR3, the DNA is TGTGCCAGCAGTTCCATACAGGGGGTTGAAAAACTGTTTTTT. It specifies CASSSIQGVEKLFF.

This clone came up once. This rearrangement joins TRBV4-1 to TRBJ2-6, with 7 bases aligning to TRBD1. V lost 1 base to trimming and J lost 2 bases; unmatched junction nucleotides: 5. CDR3 length equals 17 residues. The germline V gene has CDR1 MGHRA and CDR2 YSYEKL. CDR3 loop: CASSQGYRGAGANVLTF. CDR3 nucleotides: TGCGCCAGCAGCCAAGGTTACAGGGGAGCTGGGGCCAACGTCCTGACTTTC.

J is TRBJ2-3 and V is TRBV7-2, with TRBD2 as a possible D gene (6 bases). Per germline, CDR1 SGHTA and CDR2 FQGNSA. The CDR3 has 16 amino acids. Trimming left V 4 bases short and J 1 base short, with 15 bases between. CDR3 region: CASSSRERRGTDTQYF. The CDR3 region has the DNA TGTGCCAGCAGCTCACGGGAGCGGCGGGGCACAGATACGCAGTATTTT.

The J gene is TRBJ1-5, the V gene TRBV6-2 or TRBV6-3, with TRBD1 as a possible D gene (6 bases). Germline CDR1 and CDR2: MNHEY and SVGEGT. This CDR3 contains 16 residues. V was clipped by 3 bases and J by 5 bases, with 17 bases between them. DNA of the CDR3: TGTGCCAGCAGTTATGGGGGCTCCTCGATGGATCAGCCCCAGCATTTT. Translated: CASSYGGSSMDQPQHF.

The V call is TRBV6-5, the J call TRBJ1-1, with 10 bases aligning to TRBD1. V dropped 5 bases and J dropped 4; count of bases not matched to a gene: 7. CDR3 length: 15 amino acids. Germline lookup yields CDR1 MNHEY and CDR2 SVGAGI. CDR3 in amino acids: CASSTRDRGLTEAFF. CDR3 nucleotide sequence: TGTGCCAGCAGTACAAGGGACAGGGGACTCACTGAAGCTTTCTTT.

V and J are TRBV10-2 and TRBJ1-2; tentative D call: TRBD1 (6 bases). The CDR3 runs 14 residues. V lost 2 bases to trimming and J lost 3 bases, with 10 bases between them. Germline lookup yields CDR1 WSHSY and CDR2 SAAADI. CDR3 in amino acids: CASSEPGQYYGYTF. CDR3 nucleotides: TGCGCCAGCAGTGAGCCCGGACAGTACTATGGCTACACCTTC.

This chain uses TRBV11-3 with TRBJ2-1; 10 bases line up with TRBD1. Germline assignment: CDR1 SGHNT and CDR2 YENEEA. Trimming at V came to 3 bases and at J to 10 bases, leaving 9 bases not matched to a gene. This CDR3 is built from 15 residues. The CDR3 loop reads CASSFPGTGAYEQFF. The CDR3, as DNA: TGTGCCAGCAGCTTCCCCGGGACAGGGGCATACGAGCAGTTCTTC.

The chain uses TRBV29-1 and TRBJ2-3; 9 bases match TRBD1. Per the germline V gene, CDR1 is SQVTM and CDR2 is ANQGSEA. The CDR3 covers 12 residues. V gave up 8 bases and J gave up 3 bases; unmatched junction bases: 3. DNA of the CDR3: TGCAGCCTGGACAGGGGTACAGATACGCAGTATTTT. It yields the protein CSLDRGTDTQYF.

This clone has just a few counts. The chain joins TRBV4-1 to TRBJ2-2; 8 bases agree with TRBD2. CDR1 is MGHRA and CDR2 is YSYEKL in the germline V gene. The CDR3 is 16 amino acids. V dropped 4 bases and J dropped 4; count of bases not matched to a gene: 8. CDR3 amino acids: CASSRIGLAGTGELFF. DNA for the CDR3: TGCGCCAGCAGCCGCATTGGGCTAGCGGGCACCGGGGAGCTGTTTTTT.

The chain links TRBV7-2 to TRBJ2-3; D unclear. The V and J ends lost 3 bases and 14 bases respectively, with 15 bases between them. The CDR3 extends over 12 amino acids. Looked up from germline, CDR1 is SGHTA and CDR2 is FQGNSA. Written as DNA, the CDR3 is TGTGCCAGCAGCTTTGCGTCGCTTCCGGGGTATTTT. This codes for CASSFASLPGYF.

The rearrangement joins TRBV7-2 to TRBJ2-7, with 8 bases matching TRBD2. CDR3 length: 15 residues. Germline loops: CDR1 SGHTA, CDR2 FQGNSA. V was clipped by 5 bases and J by 6 bases; unmatched bases: 12. This CDR3 is CASSPPPAGVSEQYF. CDR3 in DNA: TGTGCCAGCAGCCCCCCCCCAGCGGGAGTAAGCGAGCAGTACTTC.

This sequence joins TRBV19 and TRBJ2-7; the D gene is possibly TRBD2 (6 bases). V was shortened by 3 bases and J by 3 bases, with 12 bases between the two germline ends. In germline, CDR1 is LNHDA, CDR2 SQIVND (reference sequence). The CDR3 sequence is 14 residues long. The CDR3 sequence is CASSMGRQGYEQYF. CDR3 coding DNA: TGTGCCAGTAGTATGGGGAGGCAGGGCTACGAGCAGTACTTC.

The sample holds a few counts of this clone. The gene calls are TRBV7-9 and TRBJ2-2, with TRBD1 matching 8 bases. The CDR3 has 14 residues. Germline assignment: CDR1 SEHNR and CDR2 FQNEAQ (reference sequence). The trim removed 5 bases at V and 7 bases at J, leaving 6 bases unmatched. CDR3 sequence: CASSPDRADGELFF. The CDR3 DNA reads as TGTGCCAGCAGCCCGGACAGGGCCGACGGGGAGCTGTTTTTT.

The genes are TRBV4-3 and TRBJ2-3; tentative D call: TRBD2 (6 bases). Germline CDR1 and CDR2: LGHNA and YSLEER. Between the trimmed V and J ends, which lost 0 bases and 9 bases, there was a span of 16 bases. CDR3 length: 15 amino acids. CDR3 loop: CASSQDGTPTLTQYF. The CDR3, as DNA: TGCGCCAGCAGCCAAGATGGGACTCCAACGTTGACGCAGTATTTT.

This chain joins TRBV11-2 and TRBJ2-1; 7 nucleotides line up with TRBD2. J was trimmed by 6 bases and V by 3 bases; bases with no gene match: 8. Germline values: CDR1 SGHAT, CDR2 FQNNGV. The CDR3 runs 15 residues. CDR3 in amino acids: CASSFTLASGNEQFF. DNA of the CDR3: TGTGCCAGCAGCTTTACCCTTGCTAGCGGCAATGAGCAGTTCTTC. Together with reference TRBV11-2 and TRBJ2-1, the CDR3 gives the full variable domain: EAGVAQSPRYKIIEKRQSVAFWCNPISGHATLYWYQQILGQGPKLLIQFQNNGVVDDSQLPKDRFSAERLKGVDSTLKIQPAKLEDSAVYLCASSFTLASGNEQFFGPGTRLTVL.

This clone was recorded at least ten times. This chain links TRBV11-2 with TRBJ2-2; the match to TRBD2 covers 8 bases. The V gene's germline CDR1 is SGHAT and CDR2 FQNNGV. Trimming cost V 5 bases and J 4 bases; bases outside gene matches: 6. The CDR3 covers 15 residues. The CDR3 DNA reads as TGTGCCAGCAGCGCCCCGGGGGGGCCCACCGGGGAGCTGTTTTTT. This encodes CASSAPGGPTGELFF.

The V gene is TRBV5-5, the J gene TRBJ1-5; TRBD1 is a possible D gene (6 bases). Looked up from germline, CDR1 is SGHKS and CDR2 is YYEKEE (reference sequence). V lost 0 bases, J lost 5 bases, and 12 bases lay in between. The CDR3 is 15 amino acids. CDR3 sequence (DNA): TGTGCCAGCAGCTTGGCCGGGACACAATATCAGCCCCAGCATTTT. This encodes CASSLAGTQYQPQHF.

The chain uses TRBV9 and TRBJ1-2, with 8 bases that match TRBD1. The germline gives CDR1 SGDLS, CDR2 YYNGEE. The CDR3 spans 14 residues. V trimming: 3 bases; J trimming: 7 bases; junction bases outside the gene matches: 8. CDR3: CASSAVQGGLGYTF. DNA for the CDR3: TGTGCCAGCAGCGCAGTACAGGGGGGGCTTGGCTACACCTTC.

The rearrangement links TRBV9 to TRBJ1-6; the match to TRBD1 covers 7 bases. V shed 4 bases and J 6 bases; nucleotides not matched to a gene: 10. The CDR3 contains 16 residues. The germline V gene has CDR1 SGDLS and CDR2 YYNGEE. The CDR3: CASSSPADRLNSPLHF. The CDR3 region has the DNA TGTGCCAGCAGCTCCCCGGCGGACAGGCTTAATTCACCCCTCCACTTT.